This TCR beta chain comes out of a study of T cell repertoires in cytomegalovirus infection. Study-wide context: Matching HLA type, along with CMV infection, was indicated by public TCR beta signatures. General study points: Based on cumulative public TCR beta family frequency, carriers of CMV plus the relevant HLA were identified. The study found HLA-C-restricted CMV-specific TCR beta clonotypes dominating the ex vivo response.

This clonotype was detected only a few times. Its cognate antigen is unknown. Germline values: CDR1 SGHRS, CDR2 YFSETQ. V was trimmed by 3 bases and J by 4 bases, leaving 19 bases between them. The CDR3 is 16 amino acids. TCRdb reprocessed the reads with MiXCR, giving one entry per CDR3 protein. Of about 130,000 distinct CDR3 sequences listed, 8.8% are singletons. The sample was PBMCs. The sequence was collected from a human donor in good health (CMV status not recorded). Some clones in this sample may be carry-over from other donors' samples. The rearrangement joins TRBV5-1 to TRBJ1-1, with D possibly being TRBD1 (6 bases). Here the CDR3 reads CASSSLTGPGGTEAFF. Written as DNA, the CDR3 is TGCGCCAGCAGCTCACTCACAGGGCCCGGGGGCACTGAAGCTTTCTTT.